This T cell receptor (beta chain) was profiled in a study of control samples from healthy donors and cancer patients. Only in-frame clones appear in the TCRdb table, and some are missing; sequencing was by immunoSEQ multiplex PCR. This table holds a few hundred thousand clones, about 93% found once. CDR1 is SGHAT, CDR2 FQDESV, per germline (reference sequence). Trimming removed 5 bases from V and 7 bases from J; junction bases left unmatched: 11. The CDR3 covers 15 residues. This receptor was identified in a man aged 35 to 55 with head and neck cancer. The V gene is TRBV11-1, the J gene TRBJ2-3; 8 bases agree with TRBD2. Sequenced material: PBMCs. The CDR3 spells CASSLIRGGWHTQYF. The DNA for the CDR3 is TGTGCCAGCAGCCTAATCCGGGGGGGTTGGCATACGCAGTATTTT.